This section outlines one T cell receptor beta chain sequence together with its context. Its antigen is still unknown. Assay version v3.0 of immunoSEQ was used, and it was run at survey level. Here immunoSEQ multiplex PCR was the method, and the copy in TCRdb shows in-frame clones only, minus some. The sample contains more than 25,000 clones, 90% of which appear only once. These data are taken from a study of long-term antiretroviral therapy in people with HIV. Study-level information: When the earliest samples were collected, ART was typically delayed until CD4 counts fell.

Study-level points and caveats: Dominance of pre-ART expanded clones persisted, fluctuating and often declining after ART. Diversity remained lower than transplant donor controls, even though it increased after ART. Repertoires from HIV showed CDR3 length ranges narrower than those of controls.

The germline V gene encodes CDR1 SGHAT and CDR2 FQDESV (reference sequence). V was pared by 1 base and J by 5 bases, with 12 bases between. This CDR3 comprises 15 residues. The sequencing here drew on unsorted PBMCs, taken 3.2 years before starting antiretroviral therapy. The TCR comes from a man aged 50 to 60 with HIV. This sequence joins TRBV11-1 and TRBJ2-1, with a tentative D call TRBD2 (5 bases). CDR3 nucleotide sequence: TGTGCCAGCAGCTTAGATCCAGGAGGACACAATGAGCAGTTCTTC. Its protein product is CASSLDPGGHNEQFF.